Listed below are T cell receptor beta chains from one sample, sequenced in a study of blood T cell repertoires in COVID-19. Some clones are missing from TCRdb's copy, which holds only in-frame ones; the method was immunoSEQ multiplex PCR. Altogether approximately 260,000 clones are present, 70% to 90% being singletons, with the ten largest covering roughly 3.5%. The sample comprised PBMCs or T cells enriched from blood (not recorded which). The receptors were gathered from a woman aged 40 to 55 with acute COVID-19. CDR3s include the opening cysteine and the closing phenylalanine or tryptophan. The order of the fields is V gene, J gene, D gene, clone size, CDR3 protein, CDR3 DNA. The D gene is left open where the match is weak. A row's size may be missing; if present it is once, few, many or a size class.

TRBV29-1	TRBJ2-2	NA	NA	CSVVEGSTGELFF	TGCAGCGTTGTGGAGGGCAGCACCGGGGAGCTGTTTTTT
TRBV30	TRBJ2-3	TRBD2	NA	CAWSVQRDPRDTQYF	TGTGCCTGGAGTGTGCAGCGGGACCCTCGGGATACGCAGTATTTT
TRBV7-6	TRBJ2-2	NA	NA	CASRSPRDTGELFF	TGTGCCAGCAGGTCGCCCAGGGACACCGGGGAGCTGTTTTTT
TRBV6-5	TRBJ2-7	TRBD1	NA	CASSLIGTDLYEQYF	TGTGCCAGCAGTCTAATCGGGACAGACCTATACGAGCAGTACTTC
TRBV28	TRBJ2-1	NA	few	CASRGLAKGEQFF	TGTGCCAGCAGAGGTCTAGCGAAAGGCGAGCAGTTCTTC
TRBV2	TRBJ2-5	NA	NA	CASSVNRQETQYF	TGTGCCAGCAGTGTAAACAGACAAGAGACCCAGTACTTC
TRBV30	TRBJ1-1	NA	NA	CAWDPGHGYTEAFF	TGTGCCTGGGACCCGGGACATGGATACACTGAAGCTTTCTTT
TRBV4-1	TRBJ2-5	NA	NA	CASSSRGAETQYF	TGCGCCAGCAGCTCCAGGGGGGCGGAGACCCAGTACTTC
TRBV11-2	TRBJ1-3	NA	NA	CASSLGGDGNTIYF	TGTGCCAGCAGCTTAGGCGGGGACGGAAACACCATATATTTT
TRBV5-1	TRBJ2-1	NA	NA	CASSLAEDEQFF	TGCGCCAGCAGTCTAGCCGAAGATGAGCAGTTCTTC
TRBV9	TRBJ1-2	NA	NA	CASSVSSGGTNYGYTF	TGTGCCAGCAGCGTATCGTCCGGGGGGACTAACTATGGCTACACCTTC
TRBV11-3	TRBJ2-1	TRBD2	NA	CASSRVAGNNEQFF	TGTGCCAGCTCTCGGGTAGCGGGAAACAATGAGCAGTTCTTC
TRBV3-1/TRBV3-2	TRBJ1-4	NA	NA	CASSHKGATANEKLFF	TGTGCCAGCAGCCACAAGGGCGCGACAGCTAATGAAAAACTGTTTTTT
TRBV19	TRBJ2-2	TRBD1	NA	CASSPRTGWAPTGELFF	TGTGCCAGTAGTCCCCGGACAGGATGGGCCCCCACCGGGGAGCTGTTTTTT
TRBV10-3	TRBJ2-3	TRBD1	once	CAISETGTGSDTQYF	TGTGCCATCAGTGAGACAGGGACAGGGTCAGATACGCAGTATTTT
TRBV7-9	TRBJ1-1	TRBD1	NA	CASSSLDRGLEAFF	TGTGCCAGCAGCTCACTGGACAGGGGGCTTGAAGCTTTCTTT
TRBV7-8	TRBJ2-3	NA	once	CASSLSLGDTQYF	TGTGCCAGCAGCTTATCACTCGGAGATACGCAGTATTTT
TRBV11-3	TRBJ2-1	NA	NA	CASSVGGINEQFF	TGTGCCAGCAGCGTAGGAGGGATAAATGAGCAGTTCTTC
TRBV5-5	TRBJ2-1	NA	NA	CASSSAGTGGYNEQFF	TGTGCCAGCAGCTCAGCCGGGACTGGGGGGTACAATGAGCAGTTCTTC
TRBV5-1	TRBJ1-6	NA	NA	CASSLSNSPLHF	TGCGCCAGCAGCTTGAGCAATTCACCCCTCCACTTT
TRBV2	TRBJ2-2	NA	NA	CASSRTTNTGELFF	TGTGCCAGCAGTAGGACTACAAACACCGGGGAGCTGTTTTTT
TRBV7-9	TRBJ2-2	NA	NA	CASSEFTAGELFF	TGTGCCAGCAGCGAGTTCACGGCCGGGGAGCTGTTTTTT
TRBV12-3/TRBV12-4	TRBJ2-1	NA	NA	CASSPYRASEQFF	TGTGCCAGCAGTCCCTACAGGGCGTCTGAGCAGTTCTTC
TRBV4-1	TRBJ1-4	NA	NA	CASSQVTQSNEKLFF	TGCGCCAGCAGCCAAGTAACGCAGTCTAATGAAAAACTGTTTTTT
TRBV6-5	TRBJ2-7	TRBD1	NA	CATAWDRGDEQYF	TGTGCCACGGCTTGGGACAGGGGGGATGAGCAGTACTTC
TRBV5-8	TRBJ2-7	NA	NA	CASSYPGHKYEQYF	TGTGCCAGCAGCTATCCGGGACACAAATACGAGCAGTACTTC
TRBV3-1/TRBV3-2	TRBJ1-3	NA	many	CASSQVSGFGNTIYF	TGTGCCAGCAGCCAAGTCTCAGGGTTTGGAAACACCATATATTTT
TRBV21-1	TRBJ1-4	NA	once	CASSKAQLQALKEKLFF	TGTGCCAGCAGCAAAGCGCAATTACAGGCATTGAAGGAAAAACTGTTTTTT
TRBV2	TRBJ2-7	TRBD1	NA	CASSDDRGYEQYF	TGTGCCAGCAGTGATGACAGGGGCTACGAGCAGTACTTC
TRBV9	TRBJ2-7	NA	NA	CASSVEVGITHEQYF	TGTGCCAGCAGCGTAGAAGTCGGGATCACACACGAGCAGTACTTC
TRBV2	TRBJ1-2	NA	NA	CASSEVGAGRYGYTF	TGTGCCAGCAGTGAGGTTGGGGCAGGTCGCTATGGCTACACCTTC
TRBV5-1	TRBJ2-2	NA	NA	CASSSSAPTGNPGELFF	TGCGCCAGCAGCTCAAGTGCCCCGACCGGGAATCCCGGGGAGCTGTTTTTT
TRBV6-7	TRBJ1-1	NA	NA	CASSYCGSGGAFF	TGTGCCAGCAGTTATTGTGGGTCCGGAGGAGCTTTCTTT
TRBV4-1	TRBJ2-4	TRBD2	NA	CASSQQLAEPKNIQYF	TGCGCCAGCAGCCAACAACTAGCGGAACCCAAAAACATTCAGTACTTC
TRBV7-3	TRBJ2-3	NA	NA	CASSPTSSTDTQYF	TGTGCCAGCAGCCCCACTAGCAGCACAGATACGCAGTATTTT
TRBV29-1	TRBJ1-1	NA	NA	CSVSQAINTEAFF	TGCAGCGTATCGCAGGCGATAAACACTGAAGCTTTCTTT
TRBV5-1	TRBJ1-4	NA	NA	CASSLDAGGLNEKLFF	TGCGCCAGCAGCTTGGATGCGGGGGGCTTGAATGAAAAACTGTTTTTT
TRBV24-1	TRBJ2-2	TRBD2	NA	CATSLAGGNTGELFF	TGTGCCACCAGCCTAGCGGGAGGGAACACCGGGGAGCTGTTTTTT
TRBV6-2/TRBV6-3	TRBJ2-2	NA	NA	CASSPDSSNTGELFF	TGTGCCAGCAGTCCGGACAGCTCTAACACCGGGGAGCTGTTTTTT
TRBV19	TRBJ2-1	TRBD2	NA	CASRGTSSTYNEQFF	TGTGCCAGCCGGGGGACTAGCAGTACCTACAATGAGCAGTTCTTC
TRBV19	TRBJ2-1	NA	NA	CASSRTGKYNEQFF	TGTGCCAGTAGTAGGACTGGAAAATACAATGAGCAGTTCTTC
TRBV24-1	TRBJ2-3	TRBD2	NA	CATSDMRGLATDTQYF	TGTGCCACCAGTGATATGAGGGGACTAGCCACAGATACGCAGTATTTT
TRBV6-1	TRBJ1-5	NA	NA	CASSETGNSNQPQHF	TGTGCCAGCAGTGAAACAGGGAATAGCAATCAGCCCCAGCATTTT
TRBV6-5	TRBJ2-1	NA	NA	CASSRTSAGEQFF	TGTGCCAGCAGTCGGACCTCTGCAGGGGAGCAGTTCTTC
TRBV9	TRBJ1-3	NA	NA	CASSVEGGPGNTIYF	TGTGCCAGCAGCGTAGAGGGGGGGCCTGGAAACACCATATATTTT
TRBV7-2	TRBJ2-7	TRBD2	once	CASSLRSGRASYEQYF	TGTGCCAGCAGCCTAAGGAGCGGGAGGGCATCCTACGAGCAGTACTTC
TRBV7-6	TRBJ1-1	NA	few	CASSYRENTEAFF	TGTGCCAGCAGCTACAGGGAGAACACTGAAGCTTTCTTT
TRBV5-6	TRBJ1-1	TRBD1	NA	CASSLWTYRGRNTEAFF	TGTGCCAGCAGCTTGTGGACATACAGGGGACGGAACACTGAAGCTTTCTTT
TRBV7-9	TRBJ1-5	NA	NA	CASSFQDQPQHF	TGTGCCAGCAGCTTTCAGGATCAGCCCCAGCATTTT
TRBV28	TRBJ1-2	NA	NA	CASSSGVGNYGYTF	TGTGCCAGCAGCTCGGGGGTAGGGAACTATGGCTACACCTTC
TRBV15	TRBJ2-7	NA	NA	CATRKDLQGSYEQYF	TGTGCCACCAGAAAAGACTTGCAGGGATCCTACGAGCAGTACTTC
TRBV10-1	TRBJ2-7	NA	NA	CASSESASEIYEQYF	TGCGCCAGCAGTGAGTCTGCTAGCGAGATCTACGAGCAGTACTTC
TRBV5-4	TRBJ2-3	TRBD2	NA	CASSLEVAGGTDTQYF	TGTGCCAGCAGCCTGGAGGTAGCGGGAGGTACAGATACGCAGTATTTT